This T cell receptor (beta chain) was captured in a study of T cell repertoires in aging, cancer and after chemotherapy. For the study at large: Six age groups, ranging from 30 or younger to 70 or older, included the donors. Glioblastoma patients receiving temozolomide-based therapy gave paired samples before and after chemotherapy.

Note on this clonotype: Its antigen is unidentified.

J lost 0 bases, V lost 5 bases, and 13 bases had no gene match. Germline V CDR1 and CDR2: SGHTA, FQGNSA. The CDR3 spans 18 residues. A mixed TRB-A/B primer pool amplified rearranged TRB by multiplex touch-down PCR. TCRdb itself ran the multiplex PCR reads through MiXCR, one entry per CDR3 protein. The sample has approximately 3,000 distinct CDR3 sequences, around 37% seen once. Amplification of TCR beta used genomic DNA extracted from peripheral blood. Regarding the study as a whole: In cancer patients, declining TCR diversity with age involved lost richness and lost evenness.

The receptor comes from a human donor with a solid tumor. The sample consisted of blood. The genes are TRBV7-2 and TRBJ2-3; 8 nucleotides agree with TRBD1. CDR3 nucleotides: TGTGCCAGCAGCCCCGCGCCTTACAGGGGGAGGAGCACAGATACGCAGTATTTT. Its translation is CASSPAPYRGRSTDTQYF.